These T cell receptor beta chains were read from a single sample in a study of T cell responses to AZD1222 COVID-19 vaccine. TCRdb's table, derived via immunoSEQ multiplex PCR, lists solely in-frame clones and lacks some. The repertoire holds roughly 260,000 clones, with approximately 93% as singletons. The input for sequencing was peripheral blood, taken on day 0 of AZD1222 vaccination. These TCRs come from an adult in good health. CDR3s include the opening cysteine and the closing phenylalanine or tryptophan. A D gene is named only where the DNA matches it firmly.

J: TRBJ1-1; D: -; V: TRBV5-1; CDR3: CASSLEGTGTEAFF; DNA: TGCGCCAGCAGCTTGGAGGGAACAGGGACTGAAGCTTTCTTT
J: TRBJ2-4; D: -; V: TRBV3-1/TRBV3-2; CDR3: CASSHWSGEAKNIQYF; DNA: TGTGCCAGCAGCCATTGGTCTGGTGAGGCCAAAAACATTCAGTACTTC
J: TRBJ2-1; D: TRBD2; V: TRBV4-1; CDR3: CASSRTSQTYNEQFF; DNA: TGCGCCAGCAGCCGGACTAGCCAGACCTACAATGAGCAGTTCTTC
J: TRBJ2-7; D: TRBD1; V: TRBV19; CDR3: CASSAGTGGEQYF; DNA: TGTGCCAGTAGTGCTGGGACAGGGGGCGAGCAGTACTTC
J: TRBJ2-2; D: -; V: TRBV4-1; CDR3: CASSLSGRTNTGELFF; DNA: TGCGCCAGCAGCCTTAGTGGGAGGACGAACACCGGGGAGCTGTTTTTT
J: TRBJ2-3; D: TRBD1; V: TRBV19; CDR3: CASSPRQGALTDTQYF; DNA: TGTGCCAGTAGTCCTCGACAGGGGGCTTTGACAGATACGCAGTATTTT
J: TRBJ1-2; D: -; V: TRBV12-3/TRBV12-4; CDR3: CASPWVCCYTF; DNA: TGTGCCAGCCCTTGGGTCTGTTGCTACACCTTC
J: TRBJ2-1; D: TRBD1; V: TRBV3-1/TRBV3-2; CDR3: CASSQDHPGQGPYNEQFF; DNA: TGTGCCAGCAGCCAAGACCATCCGGGACAGGGTCCCTACAATGAGCAGTTCTTC
J: TRBJ1-6; D: -; V: TRBV28; CDR3: CASSLGAVSPLHF; DNA: TGTGCCAGCAGTTTAGGGGCTGTTTCACCCCTCCACTTT
J: TRBJ1-2; D: -; V: TRBV10-1; CDR3: CASPGRYYGYTF; DNA: TGCGCCAGCCCGGGACGCTACTATGGCTACACCTTC
J: TRBJ2-7; D: -; V: TRBV3-1/TRBV3-2; CDR3: CASSQDGDSEVYEQYF; DNA: TGTGCCAGCAGCCAAGATGGAGACAGCGAGGTCTACGAGCAGTACTTC
J: TRBJ2-7; D: TRBD2; V: TRBV4-3; CDR3: CASSQGPSGRIHEQYF; DNA: TGCGCCAGCAGCCAAGGCCCTAGCGGGAGAATCCACGAGCAGTACTTC
J: TRBJ1-3; D: -; V: TRBV7-2; CDR3: CASGERSSGNTIYF; DNA: TGTGCCAGCGGCGAAAGGTCCTCTGGAAACACCATATATTTT
J: TRBJ1-1; D: -; V: TRBV4-1; CDR3: CASSHLPVVSQGAFF; DNA: TGCGCCAGCAGCCACCTACCCGTCGTTTCCCAGGGGGCTTTCTTT
J: TRBJ1-3; D: -; V: TRBV6-5; CDR3: CASRRDFGSGNTIYF; DNA: TGTGCCAGCAGGCGGGACTTCGGCTCTGGAAACACCATATATTTT
J: TRBJ1-1; D: -; V: TRBV11-2; CDR3: CASSFMNTEAFF; DNA: TGTGCCAGCAGCTTTATGAACACTGAAGCTTTCTTT
J: TRBJ2-7; D: TRBD2; V: TRBV6-5; CDR3: CAAFGTSGDPYEQYF; DNA: TGTGCCGCTTTCGGGACTAGCGGCGATCCCTACGAGCAGTACTTC
J: TRBJ2-2; D: TRBD2; V: TRBV25-1; CDR3: CASETSGRRSGELFF; DNA: TGTGCCAGCGAGACTAGCGGGAGAAGGTCCGGGGAGCTGTTTTTT
J: TRBJ2-3; D: -; V: TRBV14; CDR3: CASSQEGALGGRDTQYF; DNA: TGTGCCAGCAGCCAAGAAGGCGCCTTGGGGGGCCGAGATACGCAGTATTTT
J: TRBJ1-1; D: -; V: TRBV28; CDR3: CASSHGTGNTEAFF; DNA: TGTGCCAGCAGTCATGGAACAGGGAACACTGAAGCTTTCTTT
J: TRBJ1-5; D: -; V: TRBV2; CDR3: CASSPRVGQPQHF; DNA: TGTGCCAGCAGTCCTCGGGTCGGTCAGCCCCAGCATTTT
J: TRBJ1-3; D: -; V: TRBV5-1; CDR3: CASTADGNTIYF; DNA: TGCGCCAGCACCGCAGATGGAAACACCATATATTTT
J: TRBJ1-5; D: -; V: TRBV2; CDR3: CASSYQTARQPQHF; DNA: TGTGCCAGCAGTTACCAGACCGCCCGGCAGCCCCAGCATTTT
J: TRBJ2-5; D: -; V: TRBV7-8; CDR3: CASSFRGQETQYF; DNA: TGTGCCAGCAGCTTTAGGGGGCAAGAGACCCAGTACTTC
J: TRBJ2-7; D: -; V: TRBV6-5; CDR3: CASSYRMDKTYEQYF; DNA: TGTGCCAGCAGTTACAGGATGGACAAGACCTACGAGCAGTACTTC
J: TRBJ1-6; D: -; V: TRBV7-8; CDR3: CASSPDISYNSPLHF; DNA: TGTGCCAGCAGCCCTGACATCTCCTATAATTCACCCCTCCACTTT
J: TRBJ1-4; D: -; V: TRBV7-2; CDR3: CASSSGRDGEKLFF; DNA: TGTGCCAGCAGCTCCGGACGGGACGGAGAAAAACTGTTTTTT
J: TRBJ1-2; D: -; V: TRBV2; CDR3: CASSEAQGWGYTF; DNA: TGTGCCAGCAGTGAAGCGCAGGGTTGGGGCTACACCTTC
J: TRBJ2-2; D: -; V: TRBV2; CDR3: CASSPLLGNTGELFF; DNA: TGTGCCAGCAGCCCTTTGCTGGGGAACACCGGGGAGCTGTTTTTT